These 31 T cell receptor beta chains share one sample of origin, sequenced in a study of tumor and adjacent non-tumor tissue in lung cancer. Three rounds of nested PCR, following a modified ARM-PCR protocol, produced the TCRbeta library. One entry per CDR3 protein results from TCRdb running MiXCR on the multiplex PCR reads. The sample yields approximately 79,000 distinct CDR3 sequences, less than 85% seen once. This sample's RNA came from whole unsorted tissue. The normal lung tissue was taken more than 3 cm from the tumor edge. Sequencing input: distant non-tumor lung tissue. The receptor source for this set is a man between 65 and 85 years old with non-small cell lung cancer.

Note on this clonotype: At one end the junction does not follow the germline gene, possibly because of a read error. The V call is TRBV12-3 or TRBV12-4, the J call TRBJ2-7; 11 bases match TRBD2. CDR3 size: 15 residues. CDR3 sequence (DNA): TGTGCCATCAGCACTACTAGCGGGAGAATCTACGACCAGTACTTC. Translated: CAISTTSGRIYDQYF.

The V gene is TRBV24-1, the J gene TRBJ2-1; weak D call: TRBD1 (5 bases). Deletions cut 6 bases from V and 5 bases from J, with 7 bases between. CDR1 is KGHDR, CDR2 SFDVKD, per germline. The CDR3 is 12 amino acids. The CDR3 is CATSLGDNEQFF. As DNA, the CDR3 is TGTGCCACCAGTTTAGGGGACAATGAGCAGTTCTTC.

A remark on this clonotype: The missing conserved phenylalanine or tryptophan at the end of this CDR3 makes a read error likely. The chain combines TRBV10-3 with TRBJ2-2, with a tentative D call TRBD2 (5 bases). The CDR3 extends over 15 amino acids. Germline CDR1 reads ENHRY; CDR2 reads SYGVKD. V lost 4 bases and J lost 4, with 13 bases in between. The CDR3 nucleotides are TGTGCCATCAGTGTGTCTCGGGATGCCACCGGGGAGCTGTTTTAT. Its translation is CAISVSRDATGELFY.

V is TRBV5-6 and J is TRBJ2-5, with D hard to call. V was cut by 4 bases and J by 7 bases, with 23 bases left in between. CDR3 length: 16 amino acids. CDR1 is SGHDT and CDR2 is YYEEEE in the germline V gene. CDR3 coding DNA: TGTGCCAGCAGCCGTTCCATTACCGACAAAGTTGGGACCCAGTACTTC. It encodes CASSRSITDKVGTQYF.

Concerning this clonotype: At one boundary the junction diverges from the germline segment, which might be a read error. This chain connects TRBV12-3 or TRBV12-4 to TRBJ1-1; D is unresolved. CDR3 size: 13 residues. This CDR3 reads CARSLDQYTEAFF. The CDR3 region has the DNA TGTGCCAGAAGTTTAGACCAGTACACTGAAGCTTTCTTT.

This chain links TRBV12-5 with TRBJ1-5; D is unclear. The CDR3 contains 14 residues. V lost 7 bases to trimming and J lost 6 bases, with 16 bases between them. CDR1 and CDR2 (germline): LGHNT, FRNRAP. The CDR3 nucleotides are TGTGCTAGTGTCCTTACCGCTAACAGTCAGCCCCAGCATTTT. This encodes CASVLTANSQPQHF.

Details on this clonotype: At one end, the junction sequence differs from germline, possibly due to a read error. The rearrangement joins TRBV11-2 to TRBJ2-1; TRBD1 might be the D (6 bases). Germline CDR1 and CDR2: SGHAT and FQNNGV. The CDR3 is 14 residues long. CDR3 DNA: TGTGCCAACAGCGAGTCGTTAGGGGGAAATGAGCTGTTCTTC. Translation: CANSESLGGNELFF.

Worth noting for this clonotype: The junction shows a germline mismatch at one end, possibly a read error. This CDR3 reads CASRDRGGYYDYTF. The DNA for the CDR3 is TGCGCCAGCAGGGACAGGGGAGGGTATTATGACTACACCTTC. The chain couples TRBV10-2 to TRBJ1-2; TRBD1 matches 9 bases. Germline V gene lookup returns CDR1 WSHSY and CDR2 SAAADI. This CDR3 region has 14 residues.

As to this clonotype: A much larger clone lies a single base off, so this may be a read error. The V and J genes are TRBV7-8 and TRBJ2-4, with no clear D. The CDR3 runs to 14 residues. Germline V gives CDR1 SGHVS, CDR2 FQNEAQ. The V end was cut by 0 bases, the J end by 1 base, with 4 bases between. The CDR3 DNA reads TGTGCCAGCAGCTTAGCGATGGCCAAAAACATTCAGTACTTC. This sequence encodes CASSLAMAKNIQYF.

A word on this clonotype: One junction end disagrees with the germline gene, perhaps due to a read error. The J gene is TRBJ1-6, the V gene TRBV6-2 or TRBV6-3; the D is unclear. CDR1 and CDR2 (germline): MNHEY, SVGEGT. This CDR3 is built from 14 residues. CDR3 region: CARSELSKDSLLHF. Written as DNA, the CDR3 is TGTGCCAGAAGTGAACTTAGCAAGGATTCACTCCTCCACTTT.

To note about this clonotype: A junction end diverges from the germline sequence, so it may reflect a read error. CDR3 loop: CASRDGTRGYYEQCF. CDR3 DNA: TGTGCCAGCAGGGACGGGACTAGAGGATACTACGAGCAGTGCTTC. The rearrangement joins TRBV6-2 or TRBV6-3 to TRBJ2-7; 8 nucleotides line up with TRBD2. The CDR3 extends over 15 amino acids. From germline, CDR1 is MNHEY and CDR2 SVGEGT.

As concerns this clonotype: Relative to the germline gene, one junction end is altered; a read error may explain this. The V gene is TRBV6-5, the J gene TRBJ2-2; TRBD2 is a possible D gene (6 bases). The CDR3 covers 15 residues. Germline CDR1 reads MNHEY; CDR2 reads SVGAGI. The CDR3 DNA is TGTGCCAGCAGTTACGGGGGGACCCACACCAGGGAGTTGTTTTTT. Protein sequence: CASSYGGTHTRELFF.

In the case of this clonotype: A junction boundary mismatches the germline segment, possibly from a read error. The rearrangement uses TRBV6-1 and TRBJ1-2; 9 bases match TRBD1. The CDR3 extends over 13 amino acids. Germline V lookup: CDR1 MNHNS, CDR2 SASEGT. The CDR3, as DNA: TGTGTCAGCAGTGGAGGGACAGGGAATGGCTATACCTTT. This translates into CVSSGGTGNGYTF.

As regards this clonotype: Mismatch with germline at one junction end may stem from a read error. V usage is TRBV29-1 and J usage is TRBJ2-5, with D unclear. CDR3 size: 16 residues. Germline V gives CDR1 SQVTM, CDR2 ANQGSEA. The CDR3 region has the DNA TGCAGCGCCAAGCTCTACCTCCAGGCAGGTCAAGAAACCCAGTACTTC. Translating gives CSAKLYLQAGQETQYF.

This clonotype was observed a handful of times. Sequence at one end of the junction differs from germline and may be a read error. The chain recombines TRBV11-2 with TRBJ2-3; 7 bases match TRBD1. Germline values: CDR1 SGHAT, CDR2 FQNNGV. The length of the CDR3 is 14 residues. The CDR3 nucleotides read TGTGCTAGCAGCTCACAGGGGTTCTCAGAAACACAGTATTTT. Its protein is CASSSQGFSETQYF.

This clonotype was counted once. In this CDR3 the conserved last residue, phenylalanine or tryptophan, is missing, so a read error is likely. This chain connects TRBV29-1 to TRBJ2-6, with no clear D. The CDR3 covers 14 residues. CDR1 is SQVTM and CDR2 is ANQGSEA in the germline V gene. Trimming shortened V by 5 bases and J by 0 bases, and 8 bases separated the two germline ends. CDR3 in amino acids: CSVSSTSGANVLTS. Written as DNA, the CDR3 is TGCAGCGTTTCTTCCACCTCTGGGGCCAACGTCCTGACTTCC.

As to this clonotype: Without the conserved terminal phenylalanine or tryptophan, this CDR3 likely stems from a read error. The gene calls are TRBV29-1 and TRBJ2-5; 7 nucleotides agree with TRBD1. This CDR3 is built from 14 residues. From germline, CDR1 is SQVTM and CDR2 ANQGSEA. V dropped 6 bases and J dropped 5; count of bases not matched to a gene: 12. This chain's CDR3 is CSVCLTGNGETQYI. In nucleotides, the CDR3 is TGCAGCGTGTGCCTGACAGGGAATGGGGAGACCCAGTACATC.

This clonotype has just a few counts. The J gene is TRBJ2-1, the V gene TRBV29-1; 7 nucleotides match TRBD2. The germline gives CDR1 SQVTM, CDR2 ANQGSEA. The CDR3 length is 12 residues. The chain's CDR3 is CTGEGSYNELFF. The CDR3 DNA reads TGCACCGGGGAGGGTTCCTACAATGAGCTCTTCTTC.

Regarding this clonotype: One end of the junction varies from germline; a read error may be responsible. This rearrangement joins TRBV11-2 to TRBJ2-5; TRBD1 matches 7 bases. Germline V CDR1 and CDR2: SGHAT, FQNNGV. The CDR3 covers 15 residues. DNA for the CDR3: TGTGCCAGCAGCCCGGGGACAGTTGGGTATGAGACTCAGTACTTC. Its translation: CASSPGTVGYETQYF.

Points on this clonotype: Germline and junction disagree at one end, which may indicate a read error. The J gene is TRBJ1-2, the V gene TRBV6-5; D is perhaps TRBD1 (5 bases). There are 13 residues in the CDR3. CDR1 and CDR2 from the germline V gene are MNHEY and SVGAGI. The CDR3 nucleotides read TGTGCCACCAGTTACTCGTCAGGGAGTGGCTACACCTTC. Protein product: CATSYSSGSGYTF.

Remarks on this clonotype: One end of the junction varies from germline; a read error may be responsible. The V gene is TRBV4-1, the J gene TRBJ2-1, with 8 bases fitting TRBD2. Germline V gives CDR1 MGHRA, CDR2 YSYEKL. There are 17 residues in the CDR3. CDR3 bases: TGCGACAGCAGCCAAGTCTTTAGCGGGACGGGATGGAATGAGCAGTCCTTC. Its translation: CDSSQVFSGTGWNEQSF.

Note on this clonotype: A junction boundary mismatches the germline segment, possibly from a read error. This chain joins TRBV24-1 and TRBJ2-5; TRBD1 matches at 7 bases. This CDR3 region has 15 residues. CDR1 KGHDR and CDR2 SFDVKD come from the germline V gene. Here the CDR3 reads CATSGYRDSQETLYF. In DNA form, the CDR3 reads TGTGCCACCAGTGGATACCGGGACAGCCAAGAGACCCTGTACTTC.

For this clonotype: Compared with germline, one end of the junction differs, possibly owing to a read error. The chain links TRBV5-5 to TRBJ1-1; D is ambiguous. Germline CDR1 is SGHKS and CDR2 is YYEKEE (reference sequence). There are 13 residues in the CDR3. The CDR3 DNA reads as TGTGCCAGCAGCTTAGGGCTGATCACTAAAGCTTTCTTT. Translating gives CASSLGLITKAFF.

This clonotype was found once. Germline is not matched at one junction end, which may reflect a read error. The chain recombines TRBV6-2 or TRBV6-3 with TRBJ2-7; unclear D gene. Germline V CDR1 and CDR2: MNHEY, SVGEGT. CDR3 length: 15 residues. CDR3 sequence (DNA): TGTGCCAGCAATTACTCGCTCGTTAAGGGTTACGAGCAGTACTTC. This codes for CASNYSLVKGYEQYF.

With respect to this clonotype: A junction boundary mismatches the germline segment, possibly from a read error. The chain employs TRBV28 and TRBJ2-1; D gene ambiguous. The CDR3 loop spans 17 amino acids. Germline lookup yields CDR1 MDHEN and CDR2 SYDVKM. The CDR3 DNA is TGTGCCAGCAGTATATGGCGGTCGTCGGGCACTTACAATGAGCAGTTCTTC. Its protein product is CASSIWRSSGTYNEQFF.

Of note for this clonotype: A read error may explain this, as a much larger clone is one base away. The chain combines TRBV5-1 with TRBJ1-1; possibly TRBD1 for D (6 bases). CDR1 and CDR2 (germline): SGHRS, YFSETQ. The CDR3 length is 16 residues. V was shortened by 0 bases and J by 0 bases, with 12 bases between the two germline ends. CDR3 sequence (DNA): TGCGCCAGCAGCTTGGCGCCCGGGACAATGAACACTGAAGCTTTCTTT. It is translated as CASSLAPGTMNTEAFF.

This clonotype was seen just once. The rearrangement joins TRBV20-1 to TRBJ2-1; 8 nucleotides align to TRBD2. There are 14 residues in the CDR3. J was trimmed by 5 bases and V by 5 bases; bases with no gene match: 8. The germline V gene encodes CDR1 DFQATT and CDR2 SNEGSKA (reference sequence). The CDR3 loop reads CSAQTSDWDNEQFF. CDR3 DNA sequence: TGCAGTGCTCAGACTAGCGACTGGGACAATGAGCAGTTCTTC.

This clonotype was seen once. The CDR3 ends on some other residue instead of the conserved phenylalanine or tryptophan, so this is likely a read error. This chain uses TRBV11-1 with TRBJ2-1, with D unresolved. V gave up 4 bases and J gave up 5 bases, with 9 bases separating them. Germline V gene data show CDR1 as SGHAT and CDR2 as FQDESV (reference sequence). The CDR3 consists of 13 residues. CDR3 bases: TGTGCCAGCAGCTCGGAAGTTGACAATGAGCAGTTCTTG. The encoded protein is CASSSEVDNEQFL.

The chain combines TRBV11-3 with TRBJ1-5; D unclear. The CDR3 is 13 residues long. Per germline, CDR1 SGHNT and CDR2 YENEEA. Between the trimmed V and J ends, which lost 2 bases and 6 bases, there was a span of 8 bases. CDR3 sequence: CASSLNEAQPQHF. The CDR3 DNA follows: TGTGCCAGCAGCTTAAATGAGGCTCAGCCCCAGCATTTT.

The chain uses TRBV29-1 and TRBJ2-3, with D perhaps TRBD2 (7 bases). Germline V lookup: CDR1 SQVTM, CDR2 ANQGSEA. The ends were cut back, 8 bases at V and 2 bases at J, with 26 bases in the middle. The CDR3 length is 17 residues. This CDR3 reads CSSLPYLRGGDTDTQYF. The CDR3, as DNA: TGCAGCTCACTCCCATATCTGAGAGGGGGGGACACAGATACGCAGTATTTT.

As to this clonotype: A read error may account for a junction end that differs from germline. The rearrangement links TRBV14 to TRBJ2-6; either TRBD1 or TRBD2 may supply D (5 bases each). Germline CDR1 is SGHDN and CDR2 is FVKESK. The CDR3 loop spans 15 amino acids. CDR3 coding DNA: TGTGCCAGCAGCCACAAGGACTCTGGGGCCAACGTACTGACTTTC. This sequence encodes CASSHKDSGANVLTF.